One T cell receptor beta chain is described in this entry. Its specificity is unknown. The data are from a study of cytomegalovirus exposure and HLA in healthy donors. This PCR relied on a set of 60 Vbeta primers and 13 Jbeta primers. The assay was immunoSEQ multiplex PCR, and TCRdb's table has in-frame clones only and misses some. Altogether 100,000 to 150,000 clones are present, approximately 84% being singletons, with the ten largest covering approximately 2.8%. The CDR3 runs to 9 residues. Study-wide findings and caveats: A later analysis, which compared TCR beta chains of equal frequency, found the HLA-associated ones more clonally expanded.

This clonotype originated in a boy aged 2-9 years in good health and CMV-seronegative. Sequenced material: PBMCs. The V call is TRBV1, the J call TRBJ2-1; the DNA was not used to check the table's D call, TRBD2. TRBV1 is a pseudogene. CDR3 DNA sequence: TGCACCAGCAGCCAAGTCGGGATCTTC. It yields the protein CTSSQVGIF.